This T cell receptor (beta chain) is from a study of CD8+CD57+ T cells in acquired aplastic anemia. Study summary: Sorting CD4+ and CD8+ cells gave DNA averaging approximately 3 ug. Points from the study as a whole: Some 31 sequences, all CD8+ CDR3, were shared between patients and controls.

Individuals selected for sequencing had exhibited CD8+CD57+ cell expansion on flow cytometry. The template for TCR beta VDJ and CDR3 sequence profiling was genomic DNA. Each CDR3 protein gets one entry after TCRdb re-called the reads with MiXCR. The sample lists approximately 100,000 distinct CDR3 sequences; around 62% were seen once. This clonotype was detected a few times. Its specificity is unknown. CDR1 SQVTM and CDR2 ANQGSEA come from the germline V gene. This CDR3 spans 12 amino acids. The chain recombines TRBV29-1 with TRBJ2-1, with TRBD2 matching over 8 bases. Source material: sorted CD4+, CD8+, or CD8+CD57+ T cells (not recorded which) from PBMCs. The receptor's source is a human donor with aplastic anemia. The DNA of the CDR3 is TGCAGTCTTAGCGGGGCCTACAATGAGCAGTTCTTC. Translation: CSLSGAYNEQFF.